Below are 5 T cell receptor beta chains sequenced from a single sample in a study of molecular identifiers for immune sequencing clone quantification. TCRdb ran MiXCR on the PCR reads and lists one entry per CDR3 protein. This table has some 65,000 distinct CDR3 sequences, approximately 18% appearing once. Sequencing input: naive CD8+ T cells from blood, with Jurkat cell RNA spiked in. Subset: FACS-sorted CD8+CD4-CCR7+CD45RA+ naive T cells. These TCRs come from a human donor in good health. Some libraries in this study had Jurkat cell RNA spiked in.

Many counts were recorded for this clonotype. The chain joins TRBV27 to TRBJ2-3; TRBD2 matches 9 bases. Germline lookup yields CDR1 MNHEY and CDR2 SMNVEV (reference sequence). Trimming cost V 4 bases and J 4 bases; bases outside gene matches: 6. The CDR3 totals 15 residues. CDR3 in DNA: TGTGCCAGCAGTTCTGTAGCGGGAGTGGCAGATACGCAGTATTTT. Translation: CASSSVAGVADTQYF.

There are many counts of this clonotype. The V gene is TRBV30, the J gene TRBJ2-7; D is uncertain. Germline CDR1 and CDR2: GTSNPN and SVGIG (reference sequence). Trimming shortened V by 2 bases and J by 1 base, and 9 bases separated the two germline ends. The CDR3 loop spans 13 amino acids. CDR3 coding DNA: TGTGCCTGGAGTACCAGCCCGTCCTACGAGCAGTACTTC. Amino acids: CAWSTSPSYEQYF.

This clonotype was detected only a few times. V and J are TRBV20-1 and TRBJ2-1; the match to TRBD2 covers 11 bases. Germline V gene lookup returns CDR1 DFQATT and CDR2 SNEGSKA (reference sequence). Losses at the gene ends were 4 bases for V and 4 bases for J; bases not matched to a gene: 12. CDR3 size: 17 residues. The CDR3 region has the DNA TGCAGTGCTACGACGTACGGGACTAGCGGAATTTACAATGAGCAGTTCTTC. It codes for CSATTYGTSGIYNEQFF.

This clonotype occurred many times. The V call is TRBV28, the J call TRBJ2-7; D not resolved. CDR1 is MDHEN and CDR2 is SYDVKM in the germline V gene. The CDR3 extends over 15 amino acids. Trimming shortened V by 6 bases and J by 6 bases, and 21 bases separated the two germline ends. The CDR3 protein is CASSPPTLSLIEQYF. The CDR3 bases are TGTGCCAGCAGCCCCCCGACGCTCTCCTTAATCGAGCAGTACTTC.

This clonotype was counted ten times or more. V and J are TRBV7-9 and TRBJ1-3; unclear D gene. CDR1 is SEHNR, CDR2 FQNEAQ, per germline (reference sequence). CDR3 size: 16 residues. V lost 9 bases to trimming and J lost 0 bases, with 18 bases between them. CDR3 region: CARESPSEDSGNTIYF. In nucleotides, the CDR3 is TGTGCCAGAGAGAGCCCGAGCGAGGACTCTGGAAACACCATATATTTT.